This TCR beta chain was captured by sequencing in a study of blood T cell repertoires in COVID-19. Study summary: Sites across the United States, Italy and Spain contributed samples from acute and convalescent COVID-19. The analysed material was cDNA or gDNA that came from T cells, B-cell-depleted T cells, or PBMCs.

Germline V gene data show CDR1 as GTSNPN and CDR2 as SVGIG (reference sequence). V lost 3 bases and J 4 bases, leaving 13 bases between the germline ends. The CDR3 runs to 14 residues. As handled by the study authors: Amplifying reference gene primers gave estimates of nucleated cell counts. TCRdb's table, derived via immunoSEQ multiplex PCR, lists solely in-frame clones and lacks some. D and trimming come from the DNA, and the V and J calls and clone size come from that table. The sample yields about 120,000 clones, about three quarters seen once. The V call is TRBV30, the J call TRBJ2-1; perhaps TRBD1 as D (5 bases). The sequence derives from a man between 70 and 80 years old with acute or convalescent COVID-19. Source material: peripheral blood. DNA of the CDR3: TGTGCCTGGAGCTACGGTAGGGGTTACAATGAGCAGTTCTTC. Translating gives CAWSYGRGYNEQFF.